The T cell receptor (beta chain) described here comes from a study of T cells in localized non-small cell lung cancer. Overall study results and limits: Within adjacent lung there appeared a median around 57 of the top 100 tumor clones. Of the tissues analyzed, uninvolved adjacent lung showed maximal T cell clonality, greater than tumor. Analysis by sequencing included only one tumor region, so heterogeneity remains possible.

CDR1 SGHVS and CDR2 FQNEAQ come from the germline V gene. The ends lost 5 bases at V and 0 bases at J; junction bases unmatched: 13. This CDR3 has 18 residues. On this clone: Antigen unknown.

TCRdb's copy holds only in-frame clones and misses some; the assay was immunoSEQ multiplex PCR. The sample lists about 21,000 clones; approximately 88% were seen once. The sample consisted of peripheral blood, taken before any cancer treatment. The clonotype was recovered from a man between 35 and 75 years old with stage I lung adenocarcinoma. The V gene is TRBV7-8, the J gene TRBJ1-3, with 7 bases aligning to TRBD1. CDR3 sequence reads: CASSTRPGTVSSGNTIYF. CDR3 bases: TGTGCCAGCAGCACCCGTCCCGGGACAGTTAGCTCTGGAAACACCATATATTTT.